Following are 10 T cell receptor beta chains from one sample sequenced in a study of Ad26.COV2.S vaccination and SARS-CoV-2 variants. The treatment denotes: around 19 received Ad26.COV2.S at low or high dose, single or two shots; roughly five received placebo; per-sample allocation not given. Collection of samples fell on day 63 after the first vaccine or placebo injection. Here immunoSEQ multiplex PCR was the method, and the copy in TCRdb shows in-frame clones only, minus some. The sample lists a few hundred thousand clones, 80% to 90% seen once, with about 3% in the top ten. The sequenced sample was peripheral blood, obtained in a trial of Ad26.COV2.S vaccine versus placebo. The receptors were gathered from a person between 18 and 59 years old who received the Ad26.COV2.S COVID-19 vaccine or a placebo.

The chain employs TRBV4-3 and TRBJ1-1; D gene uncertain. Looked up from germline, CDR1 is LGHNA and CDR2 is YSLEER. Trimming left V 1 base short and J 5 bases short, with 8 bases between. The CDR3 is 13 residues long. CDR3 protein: CASSQGSRTEAFF. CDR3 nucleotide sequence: TGCGCCAGCAGCCAAGGGTCAAGAACTGAAGCTTTCTTT.

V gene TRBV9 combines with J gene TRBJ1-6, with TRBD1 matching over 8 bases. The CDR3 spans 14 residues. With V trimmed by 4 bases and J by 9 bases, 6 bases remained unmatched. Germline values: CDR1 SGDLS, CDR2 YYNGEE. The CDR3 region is CASSPTGGGSPLHF. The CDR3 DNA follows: TGTGCCAGCAGCCCAACAGGGGGAGGTTCACCCCTCCACTTT.

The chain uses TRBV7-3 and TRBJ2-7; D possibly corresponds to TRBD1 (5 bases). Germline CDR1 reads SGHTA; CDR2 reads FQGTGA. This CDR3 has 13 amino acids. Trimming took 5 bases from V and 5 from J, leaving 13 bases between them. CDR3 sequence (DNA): TGTGCCAGCAGCCTAGGGGATGGAGACGAGCAGTACTTC. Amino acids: CASSLGDGDEQYF.

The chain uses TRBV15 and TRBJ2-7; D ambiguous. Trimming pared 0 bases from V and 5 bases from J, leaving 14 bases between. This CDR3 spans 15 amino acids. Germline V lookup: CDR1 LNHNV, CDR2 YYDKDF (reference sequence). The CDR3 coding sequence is TGTGCCACCAGCAGAGATCGGGCTTACGGTCACGAGCAGTACTTC. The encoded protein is CATSRDRAYGHEQYF.

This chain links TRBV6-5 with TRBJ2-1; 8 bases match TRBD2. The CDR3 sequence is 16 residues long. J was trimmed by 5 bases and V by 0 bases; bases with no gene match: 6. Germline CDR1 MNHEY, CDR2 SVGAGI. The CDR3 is CASSYSTAGANNEQFF. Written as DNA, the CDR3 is TGTGCCAGCAGTTACTCAACAGCGGGGGCCAACAATGAGCAGTTCTTC.

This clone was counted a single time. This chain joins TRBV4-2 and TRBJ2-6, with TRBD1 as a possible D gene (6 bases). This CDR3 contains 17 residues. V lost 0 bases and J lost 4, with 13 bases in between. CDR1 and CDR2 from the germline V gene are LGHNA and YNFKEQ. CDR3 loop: CASSQDGRGSGANVLTF. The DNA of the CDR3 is TGTGCCAGCAGCCAAGACGGTAGGGGGTCCGGGGCCAACGTCCTGACTTTC.

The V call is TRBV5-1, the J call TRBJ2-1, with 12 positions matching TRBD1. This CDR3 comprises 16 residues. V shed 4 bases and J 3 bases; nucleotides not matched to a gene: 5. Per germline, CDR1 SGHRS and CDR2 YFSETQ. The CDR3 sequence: CASSGGDRGRYNEQFF. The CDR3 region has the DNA TGCGCCAGCAGCGGAGGGGACAGGGGGCGCTACAATGAGCAGTTCTTC.

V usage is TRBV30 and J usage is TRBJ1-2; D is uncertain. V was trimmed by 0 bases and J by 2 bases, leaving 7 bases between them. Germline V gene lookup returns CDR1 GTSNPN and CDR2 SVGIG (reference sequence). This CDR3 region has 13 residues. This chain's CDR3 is CAWSVSRNYGYTF. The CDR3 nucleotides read TGTGCCTGGAGTGTTTCCCGGAACTATGGCTACACCTTC.

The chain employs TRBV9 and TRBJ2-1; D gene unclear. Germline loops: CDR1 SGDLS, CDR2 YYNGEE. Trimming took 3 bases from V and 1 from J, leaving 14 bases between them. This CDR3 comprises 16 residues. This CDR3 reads CASSAWPDGSYNEQFF. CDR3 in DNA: TGTGCCAGCAGCGCTTGGCCCGACGGTTCCTACAATGAGCAGTTCTTC.

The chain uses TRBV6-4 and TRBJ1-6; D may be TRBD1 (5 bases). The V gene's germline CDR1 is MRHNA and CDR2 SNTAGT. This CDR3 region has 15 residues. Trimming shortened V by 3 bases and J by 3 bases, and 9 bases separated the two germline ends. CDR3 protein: CASSEGDLYNSPLHF. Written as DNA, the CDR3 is TGTGCCAGCAGTGAGGGGGACCTCTATAATTCACCCCTCCACTTT.